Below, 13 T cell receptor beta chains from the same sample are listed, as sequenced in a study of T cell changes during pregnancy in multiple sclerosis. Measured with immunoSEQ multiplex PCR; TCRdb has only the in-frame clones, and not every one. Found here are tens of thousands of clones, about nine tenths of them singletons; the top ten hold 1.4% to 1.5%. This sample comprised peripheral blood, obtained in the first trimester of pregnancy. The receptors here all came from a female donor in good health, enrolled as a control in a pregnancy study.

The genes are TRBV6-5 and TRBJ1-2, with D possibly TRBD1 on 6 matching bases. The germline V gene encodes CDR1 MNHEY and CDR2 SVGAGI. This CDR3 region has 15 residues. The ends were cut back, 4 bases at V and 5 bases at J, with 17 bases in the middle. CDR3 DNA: TGTGCCAGCAGTTTCCCGCCGGGACAAACATATGGCTACACCTTC. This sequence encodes CASSFPPGQTYGYTF.

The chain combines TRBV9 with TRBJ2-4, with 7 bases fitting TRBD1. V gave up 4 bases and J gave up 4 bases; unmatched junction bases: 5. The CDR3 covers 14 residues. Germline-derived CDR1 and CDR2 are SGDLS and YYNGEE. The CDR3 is CASSPDRVKNIQYF. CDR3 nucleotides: TGTGCCAGCAGCCCAGACAGGGTTAAAAACATTCAGTACTTC. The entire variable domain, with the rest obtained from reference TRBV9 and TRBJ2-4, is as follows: DSGVTQTPKHLITATGQRVTLRCSPRSGDLSVYWYQQSLDQGLQFLIQYYNGEERAKGNILERFSAQQFPDLHSELNLSSLELGDSALYFCASSPDRVKNIQYFGAGTRLSVL.

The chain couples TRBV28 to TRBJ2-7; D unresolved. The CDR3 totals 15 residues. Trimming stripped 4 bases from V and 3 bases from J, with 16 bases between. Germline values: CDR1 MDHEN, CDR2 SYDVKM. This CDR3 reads CASSSGAGNSYEQYF. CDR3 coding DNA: TGTGCCAGCAGTTCCGGCGCAGGAAACAGCTACGAGCAGTACTTC.

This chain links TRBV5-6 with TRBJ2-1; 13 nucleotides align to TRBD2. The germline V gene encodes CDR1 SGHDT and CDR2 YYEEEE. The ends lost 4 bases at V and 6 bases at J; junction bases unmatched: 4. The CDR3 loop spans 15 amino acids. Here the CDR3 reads CASSRTSGGPNEQFF. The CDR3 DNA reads TGTGCCAGCAGCCGGACTAGCGGGGGCCCCAATGAGCAGTTCTTC.

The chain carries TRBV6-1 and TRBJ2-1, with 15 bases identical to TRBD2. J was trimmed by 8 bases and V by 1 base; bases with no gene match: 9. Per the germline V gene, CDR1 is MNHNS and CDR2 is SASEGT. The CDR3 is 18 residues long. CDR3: CASSEGGLAGGPLDEQFF. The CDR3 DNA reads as TGTGCCAGCAGTGAAGGGGGACTAGCGGGGGGCCCCTTGGATGAGCAGTTCTTC.

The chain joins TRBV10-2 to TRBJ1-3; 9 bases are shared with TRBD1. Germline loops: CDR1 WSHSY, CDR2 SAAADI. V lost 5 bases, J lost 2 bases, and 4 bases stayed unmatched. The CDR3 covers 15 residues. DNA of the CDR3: TGCGCCAGCAGTTCGGACAGGGGCCCTGGAAACACCATATATTTT. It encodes CASSSDRGPGNTIYF.

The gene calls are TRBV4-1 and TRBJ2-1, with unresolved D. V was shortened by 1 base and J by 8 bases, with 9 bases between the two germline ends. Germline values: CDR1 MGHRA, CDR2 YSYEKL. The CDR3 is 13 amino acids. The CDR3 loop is CASSQALVYEQFF. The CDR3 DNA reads TGCGCCAGCAGCCAAGCCCTAGTCTATGAGCAGTTCTTC.

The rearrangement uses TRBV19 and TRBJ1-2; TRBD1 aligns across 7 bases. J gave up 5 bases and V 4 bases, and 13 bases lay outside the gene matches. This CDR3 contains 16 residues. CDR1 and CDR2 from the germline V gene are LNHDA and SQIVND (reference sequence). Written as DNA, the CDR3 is TGTGCCAGTAGTACGGGACAGATCTCCTTGTCGTATGGCTACACCTTC. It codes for CASSTGQISLSYGYTF.

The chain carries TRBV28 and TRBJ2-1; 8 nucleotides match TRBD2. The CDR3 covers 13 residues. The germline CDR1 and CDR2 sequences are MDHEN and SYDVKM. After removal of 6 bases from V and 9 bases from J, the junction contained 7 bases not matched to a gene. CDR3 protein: CASRPAGEGEQFF. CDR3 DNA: TGTGCCAGCAGGCCAGCGGGGGAAGGTGAGCAGTTCTTC.

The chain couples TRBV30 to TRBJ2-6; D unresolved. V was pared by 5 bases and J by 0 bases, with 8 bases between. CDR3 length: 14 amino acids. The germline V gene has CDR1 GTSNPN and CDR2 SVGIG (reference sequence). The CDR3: CAWEVGSGANVLTF. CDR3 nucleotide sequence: TGTGCCTGGGAGGTTGGCTCTGGGGCCAACGTCCTGACTTTC.

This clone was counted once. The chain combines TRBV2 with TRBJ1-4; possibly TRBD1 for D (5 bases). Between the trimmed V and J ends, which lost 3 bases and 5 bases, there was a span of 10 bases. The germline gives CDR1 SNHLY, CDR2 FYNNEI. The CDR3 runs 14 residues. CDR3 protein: CASSDGRGNEKLFF. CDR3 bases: TGTGCCAGCAGTGATGGGCGGGGCAATGAAAAACTGTTTTTT. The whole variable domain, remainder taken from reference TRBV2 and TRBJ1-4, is EPEVTQTPSHQVTQMGQEVILRCVPISNHLYFYWYRQILGQKVEFLVSFYNNEISEKSEIFDDQFSVERPDGSNFTLKIRSTKLEDSAMYFCASSDGRGNEKLFFGSGTQLSVL.

The CDR3 spells CASSQVAGFSRNEQFF. The CDR3 bases are TGTGCCAGCAGCCAAGTAGCGGGATTCTCTCGAAATGAGCAGTTCTTC. The chain recombines TRBV4-2 with TRBJ2-1, with TRBD2 identical over 8 bases. CDR3 size: 16 residues. The germline V gene has CDR1 LGHNA and CDR2 YNFKEQ. J lost 7 bases, V lost 1 base, and 9 bases had no gene match.

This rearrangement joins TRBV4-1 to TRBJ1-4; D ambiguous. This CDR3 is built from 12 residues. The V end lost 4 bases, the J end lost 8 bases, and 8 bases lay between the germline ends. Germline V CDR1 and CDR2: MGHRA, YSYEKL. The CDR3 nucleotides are TGCGCCAGCAGCCTAAACGGGGAAAAACTGTTTTTT. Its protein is CASSLNGEKLFF.